The 14 T cell receptor beta chains below come from one sample, sequenced in a study of control samples from healthy donors and cancer patients. Measured with immunoSEQ multiplex PCR; TCRdb has only the in-frame clones, and not every one. In the table there are roughly 81,000 clones, roughly 82% of which are singletons. Sequences were obtained from PBMCs. These receptors were obtained from a man between 60 and 70 years old with head and neck cancer.

The chain joins TRBV10-3 to TRBJ2-2, with 13 bases aligning to TRBD2. The CDR3 contains 15 residues. Losses at the gene ends were 10 bases for V and 7 bases for J; bases not matched to a gene: 9. CDR1 is ENHRY, CDR2 SYGVKD, per germline. The CDR3 is CATEGTSGIVGELFF. The CDR3 DNA reads TGTGCCACCGAAGGGACTAGCGGGATAGTCGGGGAGCTGTTTTTT.

This clone turned up a few times. The chain couples TRBV27 to TRBJ1-1; 12 positions agree with TRBD1. V was clipped by 5 bases and J by 10 bases; unmatched bases: 8. Germline loops: CDR1 MNHEY, CDR2 SMNVEV (reference sequence). There are 14 residues in the CDR3. The CDR3 DNA follows: TGTGCCAGCAGTCTCGGGACAGGGGGCAGGATAGCTTTCTTT. Its protein product is CASSLGTGGRIAFF.

The chain combines TRBV29-1 with TRBJ2-5; 8 positions match TRBD2. V lost 5 bases, J lost 4 bases, and 9 bases stayed unmatched. Germline CDR1 SQVTM, CDR2 ANQGSEA. The CDR3 totals 14 residues. The CDR3 sequence is CSVRSGGPSETQYF. For the CDR3, the DNA is TGCAGCGTTCGGTCGGGAGGGCCCTCAGAGACCCAGTACTTC.

This sequence joins TRBV7-9 and TRBJ1-4; 12 bases are shared with TRBD1. The J segment lost 6 bases and the V segment lost 5 bases, leaving 4 bases of the junction unmatched. CDR1 is SEHNR, CDR2 FQNEAQ, per germline (reference sequence). The CDR3 is 15 residues long. CDR3 amino acids: CASSEGQGAHEKLFF. Written as DNA, the CDR3 is TGTGCCAGCAGCGAGGGACAGGGGGCTCATGAAAAACTGTTTTTT.

The V gene is TRBV20-1, the J gene TRBJ2-1; 9 bases map to TRBD2. Germline CDR1 reads DFQATT; CDR2 reads SNEGSKA (reference sequence). V lost 3 bases and J lost 6; bases outside the gene matches: 3. The CDR3 spans 13 residues. The CDR3 sequence: CSASLAGRNEQFF. DNA for the CDR3: TGCAGTGCTAGTCTAGCGGGACGCAATGAGCAGTTCTTC.

V and J are TRBV19 and TRBJ2-5; 8 nucleotides agree with TRBD1. CDR1 is LNHDA and CDR2 is SQIVND in the germline V gene (reference sequence). The ends lost 5 bases at V and 5 bases at J; junction bases unmatched: 19. The CDR3 covers 18 residues. This chain's CDR3 is CASSVRTGSSRGRETQYF. For the CDR3, the DNA is TGTGCCAGTAGTGTCAGGACAGGGTCGTCTCGGGGTCGGGAGACCCAGTACTTC.

The chain is built from TRBV10-3 and TRBJ2-1; 9 positions agree with TRBD1. Germline CDR1 reads ENHRY; CDR2 reads SYGVKD. The junction had 5 bases not matched to a gene; V was cut back by 6 bases and J by 5 bases. The CDR3 consists of 14 residues. CDR3 DNA: TGTGCCATCAGCGGGACAGGGAGAAACAATGAGCAGTTCTTC. This encodes CAISGTGRNNEQFF.

This clone was counted once. V usage is TRBV6-2 or TRBV6-3 and J usage is TRBJ1-1; 7 bases map to TRBD1. CDR1 and CDR2 from the germline V gene are MNHEY and SVGEGT. Trimming at V came to 0 bases and at J to 5 bases, leaving 12 bases not matched to a gene. The CDR3 spans 17 residues. CDR3 sequence reads: CASSYSVEQGEGTEAFF. As DNA, the CDR3 is TGTGCCAGCAGTTACTCAGTCGAGCAGGGGGAGGGTACTGAAGCTTTCTTT.

The chain has TRBV6-4 and TRBJ2-3, with TRBD2 identical over 7 bases. This CDR3 has 14 amino acids. The junction had 4 bases not matched to a gene; V was cut back by 6 bases and J by 1 base. CDR1 is MRHNA and CDR2 is SNTAGT in the germline V gene. The CDR3 sequence: CASSPTSGTDTQYF. The CDR3 coding sequence is TGTGCCAGCAGCCCTACTAGCGGCACAGATACGCAGTATTTT.

In this sample, this clone turned up once. The rearrangement joins TRBV7-9 to TRBJ1-1, with D unclear. The germline CDR1 and CDR2 sequences are SEHNR and FQNEAQ (reference sequence). CDR3 size: 15 residues. The V gene lost 7 bases and the J gene lost 0 bases, with 15 bases spanning the gap. CDR3 amino acids: CASIRFMGVNTEAFF. CDR3 bases: TGTGCCAGCATCCGTTTTATGGGCGTGAACACTGAAGCTTTCTTT.

The chain joins TRBV28 to TRBJ1-1; D possibly corresponds to TRBD1 (5 bases). The CDR3 loop spans 15 amino acids. With 5 bases removed from V and 2 bases from J, the gap between germline ends came to 15 bases. The V gene's germline CDR1 is MDHEN and CDR2 SYDVKM. The CDR3 sequence: CASSRGTALNTEAFF. Written as DNA, the CDR3 is TGTGCCAGCAGTAGGGGAACAGCACTTAACACTGAAGCTTTCTTT.

This sequence joins TRBV9 and TRBJ1-1; D unclear. Looked up from germline, CDR1 is SGDLS and CDR2 is YYNGEE. V was shortened by 0 bases and J by 3 bases, with 6 bases between the two germline ends. The CDR3 runs to 13 residues. The CDR3 here is CASSVALDTEAFF. CDR3 coding DNA: TGTGCCAGCAGCGTAGCTCTGGACACTGAAGCTTTCTTT.

The chain employs TRBV7-2 and TRBJ1-2, with 7 positions matching TRBD1. CDR1 is SGHTA, CDR2 FQGNSA, per germline. V lost 5 bases, J lost 8 bases, and 8 bases stayed unmatched. CDR3 length: 13 residues. CDR3 amino acids: CASSQGVAEGYTF. The CDR3 nucleotides are TGTGCCAGCAGCCAGGGGGTGGCAGAAGGCTACACCTTC.

The chain recombines TRBV6-5 with TRBJ1-2; D possibly corresponds to TRBD1 (6 bases). The CDR3 is 14 amino acids. Germline lookup yields CDR1 MNHEY and CDR2 SVGAGI. Between the trimmed V and J ends, which lost 6 bases and 6 bases, there was a span of 17 bases. CDR3 amino acids: CASRSGQRQNGYTF. The CDR3, as DNA: TGTGCCAGCAGGTCCGGACAGCGCCAAAATGGCTACACCTTC.